This passage covers 18 T cell receptor beta chains from one sample sequenced in a study of shared clonotypes between healthy human individuals. The data were produced by immunoSEQ multiplex PCR, yet TCRdb's version contains in-frame clones alone and is incomplete. The table records millions of clones, just over 90% of them present only once. Sequenced material: naive CD4+ T cells sorted from blood. Sample subset: CD45RA+ positively selected. These receptors all stem from a man aged 18 to 29 in good health.

In DNA, the CDR3 is TGCAGCGTGGAGCGGGGGGGCCAAGATACGCAGTATTTT. It is translated as CSVERGGQDTQYF. This chain connects TRBV29-1 to TRBJ2-3; 10 bases line up with TRBD2. CDR3 length: 13 amino acids. Germline CDR1 SQVTM, CDR2 ANQGSEA. The V segment lost 6 bases and the J segment 5 bases; nucleotides outside the gene matches: 5.

This chain joins TRBV4-3 and TRBJ1-5, with 7 nucleotides matching TRBD1. Trimming at V came to 0 bases and at J to 2 bases, leaving 4 bases not matched to a gene. The length of the CDR3 is 16 residues. Germline V gene lookup returns CDR1 LGHNA and CDR2 YSLEER. CDR3 residues: CASSQEAGQGNQPQHF. CDR3 in DNA: TGCGCCAGCAGCCAAGAAGCCGGACAGGGCAATCAGCCCCAGCATTTT.

The gene calls are TRBV6-5 and TRBJ1-2, with TRBD1 as a possible D gene (5 bases). Germline values: CDR1 MNHEY, CDR2 SVGAGI. V was cut by 0 bases and J by 8 bases, with 16 bases left in between. The CDR3 totals 15 residues. In DNA, the CDR3 is TGTGCCAGCAGTTACTCAGGGTGGGCAGGGAAAGGCTACACCTTC. Its translation: CASSYSGWAGKGYTF.

V usage is TRBV5-4 and J usage is TRBJ1-1, with no clear D. The CDR3 length is 14 residues. Trimming removed 0 bases at V and 1 base at J, with 7 bases between. CDR1 is SGHNT, CDR2 YYREEE, per germline (reference sequence). The CDR3 DNA reads TGTGCCAGCAGCTTGGACCCCCGGAACACTGAAGCTTTCTTT. This gives the protein CASSLDPRNTEAFF. Using reference TRBV5-4 and TRBJ1-1 for the parts outside the CDR3, the full variable domain is ETGVTQSPTHLIKTRGQQVTLRCSSQSGHNTVSWYQQALGQGPQFIFQYYREEENGRGNFPPRFSGLQFPNYSSELNVNALELDDSALYLCASSLDPRNTEAFFGQGTRLTVV.

V usage is TRBV19 and J usage is TRBJ1-1; TRBD1 matches 7 bases. This CDR3 is built from 16 residues. From germline, CDR1 is LNHDA and CDR2 SQIVND (reference sequence). V was clipped by 1 base and J by 4 bases; unmatched bases: 9. The DNA of the CDR3 is TGTGCCAGTAGTATAGCTTACAGGGGCGGGAGCACTGAAGCTTTCTTT. It specifies CASSIAYRGGSTEAFF.

The chain couples TRBV9 to TRBJ2-2; D not resolved. Per the germline V gene, CDR1 is SGDLS and CDR2 is YYNGEE. With 4 bases removed from V and 0 bases from J, the gap between germline ends came to 10 bases. The CDR3 length is 15 residues. CDR3 in DNA: TGTGCCAGCAGCCTACCAACAGCGAACACCGGGGAGCTGTTTTTT. Residues: CASSLPTANTGELFF.

Worth noting for this clone: Other DNA sequences in this specimen translate into the identical CDR3. This rearrangement joins TRBV2 to TRBJ1-5; D is unresolved. Trimming took 7 bases from V and 0 from J, leaving 7 bases between them. The CDR3 consists of 13 residues. CDR1 and CDR2 from the germline V gene are SNHLY and FYNNEI. CDR3 sequence: CASTTGSNQPQHF. Written as DNA, the CDR3 is TGTGCCAGCACCACGGGTAGCAATCAGCCCCAGCATTTT.

The chain recombines TRBV11-3 with TRBJ2-7; weak D call: TRBD2 (6 bases). Between the trimmed V and J ends, which lost 5 bases and 2 bases, there was a span of 10 bases. This CDR3 spans 13 amino acids. Looked up from germline, CDR1 is SGHNT and CDR2 is YENEEA. CDR3 in amino acids: CASSTGGAYEQYF. The CDR3 nucleotides are TGTGCCAGCAGCACCGGGGGAGCCTACGAGCAGTACTTC.

This chain links TRBV9 with TRBJ2-5; no reliable D call. Looked up from germline, CDR1 is SGDLS and CDR2 is YYNGEE. This CDR3 spans 13 amino acids. V gave up 0 bases and J gave up 3 bases, with 6 bases separating them. The chain's CDR3 is CASSVDSEETQYF. CDR3 bases: TGTGCCAGCAGCGTAGACAGTGAAGAGACCCAGTACTTC.

The chain is built from TRBV4-3 and TRBJ2-7, with TRBD2 identical over 8 bases. Germline V lookup: CDR1 LGHNA, CDR2 YSLEER. The CDR3 has 16 residues. The junction had 5 bases not matched to a gene; V was cut back by 1 base and J by 0 bases. CDR3 loop: CASSQGDGRASYEQYF. The DNA of the CDR3 is TGCGCCAGCAGCCAAGGTGACGGGAGGGCCTCCTACGAGCAGTACTTC.

V and J are TRBV11-2 and TRBJ1-1; 8 nucleotides match TRBD1. Germline V lookup: CDR1 SGHAT, CDR2 FQNNGV. This CDR3 spans 14 amino acids. Trimming removed 0 bases from V and 5 bases from J; junction bases left unmatched: 2. CDR3 region: CASSLETGVTEAFF. CDR3 sequence (DNA): TGTGCCAGCAGCTTAGAGACAGGGGTGACTGAAGCTTTCTTT.

The chain couples TRBV5-4 to TRBJ2-7; 14 bases line up with TRBD2. V was pared by 0 bases and J by 6 bases, with 5 bases of the junction left unmatched. Germline V gene lookup returns CDR1 SGHNT and CDR2 YYREEE (reference sequence). CDR3 size: 16 residues. CDR3 residues: CASSLGGLAGGSEQYF. The CDR3 DNA reads as TGTGCCAGCAGCTTGGGAGGACTAGCGGGGGGATCCGAGCAGTACTTC.

With regard to this clone: The identical CDR3 is also encoded by other nucleotide sequences in the sample. V gene TRBV7-9 combines with J gene TRBJ1-1; D not resolved. V dropped 1 base and J dropped 5 bases, with 11 bases sitting between them. The CDR3 has 14 amino acids. Per the germline V gene, CDR1 is SEHNR and CDR2 is FQNEAQ (reference sequence). The CDR3 sequence is CASSLGGPGTEAFF. The CDR3 bases are TGTGCCAGCAGCTTAGGAGGCCCCGGGACTGAAGCTTTCTTT.

The chain links TRBV7-2 to TRBJ1-2, with D perhaps TRBD1 (5 bases). Per germline, CDR1 SGHTA and CDR2 FQGNSA. The germline V and J ends were trimmed by 2 bases and 4 bases, with 14 bases remaining between them. The CDR3 has 15 residues. CDR3 coding DNA: TGTGCCAGCAGCTTACAAGGGGACGGGATCTATGGCTACACCTTC. Translating gives CASSLQGDGIYGYTF.

V and J are TRBV15 and TRBJ1-5; D unclear. Between the trimmed V and J ends, which lost 3 bases and 3 bases, there was a span of 9 bases. Per the germline V gene, CDR1 is LNHNV and CDR2 is YYDKDF (reference sequence). The CDR3 sequence is 14 residues long. CDR3 in DNA: TGTGCCACCAGCAGGGGGAATGCCAATCAGCCCCAGCATTTT. It codes for CATSRGNANQPQHF.

The V call is TRBV28, the J call TRBJ2-3; TRBD2 agrees at 12 bases. The V gene's germline CDR1 is MDHEN and CDR2 SYDVKM. This CDR3 region has 16 residues. V dropped 6 bases and J dropped 2; count of bases not matched to a gene: 6. CDR3 region: CASSRGLAGITDTQYF. CDR3 DNA: TGTGCCAGCAGCCGCGGACTAGCGGGGATCACAGATACGCAGTATTTT.

The chain couples TRBV11-2 to TRBJ2-7; a weak D match, TRBD2 (6 bases). Deletions cut 7 bases from V and 5 bases from J, with 24 bases between. This CDR3 has 16 amino acids. Germline-derived CDR1 and CDR2 are SGHAT and FQNNGV. Written as DNA, the CDR3 is TGTGCCAGCATCCCCTGGGGGGAACGCGGCGCAGACGAGCAGTACTTC. Translation: CASIPWGERGADEQYF.

The CDR3 DNA is TGTGCCAGTAGTATAGGGTCTAGCGGGGGCCGAACCTACGAGCAGTACTTC. It is translated as CASSIGSSGGRTYEQYF. J is TRBJ2-7 and V is TRBV19, with TRBD2 identical over 10 bases. Germline values: CDR1 LNHDA, CDR2 SQIVND (reference sequence). This CDR3 is built from 17 residues. V lost 1 base to trimming and J lost 2 bases; unmatched junction nucleotides: 8.